The rows below give T cell receptor beta chains drawn from one sample of a study of cytomegalovirus exposure and HLA in healthy donors. Sequencing used immunoSEQ multiplex PCR; TCRdb keeps in-frame clones, though not all of them. The data hold approximately 150,000 clones, with around four fifths observed a single time. Sequenced input: PBMCs. These receptors were collected from a young man in good health and CMV-seropositive. The conserved cysteine and the conserved F or W are not part of the CDR3 here. Clone size is not always given. Where it is, it says once, few, many or a class for expanded clones.

TRBV5-4	.	11	TRBJ2-5	ASSARTEETQY
TRBV5-4	few	11	TRBJ2-7	ASSLKGAGEQY
TRBV5-4	.	11	TRBJ2-7	ASSLAPPGEQY
TRBV5-1	.	13	TRBJ2-5	ASSRASGVGETQY
TRBV6-1	.	13	TRBJ1-2	ASSVTGARYYGYT
TRBV6-6	.	13	TRBJ2-3	ASSDGVKGTDTQY
TRBV12-2	.	15	TRBJ2-3	ASRLKGLAGGTDTQY
TRBV4-3	.	12	TRBJ2-3	ASSQGQGPDTQY
TRBV7-9	.	13	TRBJ2-7	ASSLRPGRVYEQY
TRBV9	.	13	TRBJ2-7	ASSETSGSSYEQY
TRBV4-3	.	17	TRBJ2-6	ASSPRTLQGASGANVLT
TRBV7-9	.	13	TRBJ2-2	ASSLSDRRTGELF
TRBV11-2	.	12	TRBJ1-1	ASGRRYRNTEAF
TRBV4-3	.	12	TRBJ1-5	ASSQRRGNQPQH
TRBV2	.	11	TRBJ2-1	ASSSQGANEQF
TRBV9	.	13	TRBJ2-5	ASSVTGTGGETQY
TRBV15	.	10	TRBJ1-5	ATKLGNQPQH
TRBV6-5	.	11	TRBJ2-7	ASSYEGGSEQY
TRBV10-2	.	12	TRBJ2-2	ASSDAPMTGELF
TRBV6-5	.	11	TRBJ1-3	ASSLNRGNTIY
TRBV27	.	9	TRBJ1-4	ASTGEGKLF
TRBV4-3	.	14	TRBJ1-2	ASSQAHTGGNYGYT
TRBV5-1	.	14	TRBJ2-1	ASSLKLDTAYNEQF
TRBV4-1	.	14	TRBJ1-4	ASSPAGGRINEKLF
TRBV5-1	.	13	TRBJ2-3	ASSSRLAGTDTQY
TRBV5-1	few	11	TRBJ1-2	ASSLGGIYGYT
TRBV15	.	13	TRBJ2-5	ATSRDPGTEETQY
TRBV27	.	15	TRBJ2-2	ASSLIAGQGMTGELF
TRBV5-1	.	16	TRBJ1-3	ASSLSRGQGIFGNTIY
TRBV5-1	.	13	TRBJ1-1	ASSPWGGMNTEAF
TRBV11-2	.	13	TRBJ2-7	ASSWFSGSSYEQY
TRBV11-3	.	9	TRBJ1-1	ASSYAAEAF
TRBV7-6	.	16	TRBJ2-3	ASSPFALGGGMADTQY
TRBV6-5	many	13	TRBJ2-3	ASSYARGGEDTQY
TRBV5-6	.	14	TRBJ2-7	ASSGTGGYSSYEQY
TRBV4-3	.	14	TRBJ2-1	ASSQGLAGSYNEQF
TRBV6-1	few	12	TRBJ1-6	ASSVQGAESPLH
TRBV2	.	14	TRBJ2-1	ASSGGLAGGQGEQF
TRBV6-5	.	14	TRBJ2-3	ASSYSPTGGTDTQY
TRBV27	.	13	TRBJ2-7	ASTTLDRGSYEQY
TRBV27	once	12	TRBJ1-5	ASSFGGDYQPQH
TRBV5-1	.	11	TRBJ2-5	ASSLGSQETQY
TRBV18	.	13	TRBJ2-7	ASSGGTGIKGEQY
TRBV5-1	.	11	TRBJ1-1	ASSNGQGGGAF
TRBV2	.	15	TRBJ2-3	ASSPKDWAESTDTQY
TRBV5-1	once	13	TRBJ2-5	ASSLAPSGEETQY
TRBV7-2	.	13	TRBJ1-3	ASSRTGDSGNTIY
TRBV25-1	.	13	TRBJ2-1	ASSEALTGYNEQF
TRBV5-1	.	17	TRBJ2-2	ASSKGQGKFWSVSGELF
TRBV5-6	.	12	TRBJ1-6	ASGLGGAGSPLH
TRBV23-1	.	17	TRBJ2-1	ASSPDRGTQRGPYNEQF
TRBV5-4	.	15	TRBJ2-1	ASSFWFSGPGYNEQF